A few counts support the clone carrying this T cell receptor (beta chain). The target antigen is unknown. The CDR3 runs to 15 residues. V lost 3 bases and J 3 bases, leaving 14 bases between the germline ends. The germline gives CDR1 KGHDR, CDR2 SFDVKD. The data were taken from a study of T cell repertoires in cytomegalovirus infection. Study-level background: HLA-C-restricted CMV epitopes, recently identified, and well-studied HLA-B-restricted ones were used by the study. Public TCR beta signatures marked donors with CMV infection and the matching HLA. Study-wide points: CMV carriers having the relevant HLA were flagged by cumulative public TCR beta family frequency.

TCRdb reanalysed the reads using MiXCR and keeps one entry per CDR3 protein. The sample carries approximately 730,000 distinct CDR3 sequences, 29% recorded once. This TCR was sampled from a human donor in good health (CMV status not recorded). Some clones in this sample may be carry-over from other donors' samples. The gene calls are TRBV24-1 and TRBJ2-7, with a possible D match to TRBD1 (6 bases). The sequencing here drew on cultured CD8+ T cells from PBMCs, taken from culture after CMV antigen stimulation. The CDR3 spells CATSDAFSGDYEQYV. The CDR3 DNA sequence: TGTGCCACCAGTGATGCCTTCTCAGGGGACTACGAGCAGTACGTC.